This T cell receptor beta chain was sequenced in a study of T cell responses to AZD1222 COVID-19 vaccine. General study findings and limits: Seropositivity was recorded at baseline in only a handful of AZD1222 recipients.

V was pared by 4 bases and J by 6 bases, with 16 bases between. Per germline, CDR1 SNHLY and CDR2 FYNNEI. The CDR3 sequence is 16 residues long. Assay used: immunoSEQ multiplex PCR; TCRdb lists only in-frame clones, some missing. In the table there are under 55,000 clones, 84% of which are singletons. In regard to this clone: Its antigen is unknown.

This specimen consisted of peripheral blood, obtained on day 0 of AZD1222 vaccination. This clonotype was obtained from an adult in good health. This chain links TRBV2 with TRBJ1-6; possible D gene TRBD1, 6 bases. CDR3 region: CASSAPRQASNSPLHF. In DNA form, the CDR3 reads TGTGCCAGCAGTGCCCCCAGACAGGCCTCTAATTCACCCCTCCACTTT.